Listed below are T cell receptor beta chains from one sample, sequenced in a study of OX40 agonist ivuxolimab in advanced cancers. Clones were read by immunoSEQ multiplex PCR, and TCRdb kept only the in-frame ones, dropping some. There are roughly 80,000 clones in the sample; approximately 84% occur only once, and less than 3% lies in the top ten. Sequenced material: CD4+ or CD8+ T cells sorted from blood, taken in a trial of the OX40 agonist ivuxolimab. The receptor source for this set is an adult with an advanced solid tumor such as melanoma, head and neck, liver or kidney cancer. The CDR3 runs from the conserved cysteine through the conserved F or W. A D gene is named only where the DNA matches it firmly. Size values are once, few and many counts, or a class for expanded clones, and some rows have none.

j_call d_call clone_size v_call cdr3_length cdr3_nt cdr3_aa
TRBJ2-2 NA NA TRBV6-4 15 TGTGCCAGCAGTCCCTCAGTCAGGCCCACCGGGGAGCTGTTTTTT CASSPSVRPTGELFF
TRBJ2-5 NA NA TRBV9 14 TGTGCCAGCAGCGTTGGGTTTGGCTCGGAGACCCAGTACTTC CASSVGFGSETQYF
TRBJ1-3 NA NA TRBV28 18 TGTGCCAGCAGTAACCGAGGCTCGGGTGTTAGCTCTGGAAACACCATATATTTT CASSNRGSGVSSGNTIYF
TRBJ1-2 TRBD1 once TRBV28 13 TGTGCCGCCGATGGGCAGGGGGCGTGGGGCTACACCTTC CAADGQGAWGYTF
TRBJ2-3 NA NA TRBV6-5 13 TGTGCCAGCAGGCGGGACTTCCAAGATACGCAGTATTTT CASRRDFQDTQYF
TRBJ1-1 TRBD1 few TRBV18 17 TGTGCCAGCTCACCTACGCAACAGGGGGCGTCGGGTACTGAAGCTTTCTTT CASSPTQQGASGTEAFF
TRBJ2-1 NA NA TRBV6-4 16 TGTGCCAGCAGTCCTCGGGGGGCCAGCTCCTACAATGAGCAGTTCTTC CASSPRGASSYNEQFF
TRBJ1-2 NA NA TRBV2 15 TGTGCCAGCAGTTTTGGACTCTCGGGTGGCTATGGCTACACCTTC CASSFGLSGGYGYTF
TRBJ1-4 NA NA TRBV28 13 TGTGCCTGCCAGGGGTCAACTAATGAAAAACTGTTTTTT CACQGSTNEKLFF
TRBJ2-4 NA NA TRBV11-2 15 TGTGCCAGCAGCTTACAGGGGAAATGGGGTGACATTCAGTACTTC CASSLQGKWGDIQYF
TRBJ2-5 NA NA TRBV10-3 16 TGTGCCATCAGTGCCGGGGACCGAGCTCTTGGAGAGACCCAGTACTTC CAISAGDRALGETQYF
TRBJ1-2 TRBD1 NA TRBV30 14 TGTGCCTGGAGTGTACAGACCAGGGGGAATGGCTACACCTTC CAWSVQTRGNGYTF
TRBJ2-3 TRBD2 NA TRBV7-2 18 TGTGCCAGCAGCTCGATGGGGAATAGCGGGGGGGCCACAGATACGCAGTATTTT CASSSMGNSGGATDTQYF
TRBJ1-1 TRBD1 few TRBV19 14 TGTGCCAGTAGTCCCCCAAGGGGGCTCACTGAAGCTTTCTTT CASSPPRGLTEAFF
TRBJ1-1 NA NA TRBV6-1 11 TGTGCCAGCAGACAGGGCACTGAAGCTTTCTTT CASRQGTEAFF
TRBJ1-3 TRBD1 NA TRBV5-6 15 TGTGCCAGCAGCTTGGGGGACAGGGCTGGAAACACCATATATTTT CASSLGDRAGNTIYF
TRBJ1-1 TRBD1 NA TRBV19 14 TGTGCCAGTAGGAACGGACAGGGAGGAACTGAAGCTTTCTTT CASRNGQGGTEAFF
TRBJ1-1 NA NA TRBV28 13 TGTGCCAGCAGTTTAAACGGACAGTCTGAAGCTTTCTTT CASSLNGQSEAFF
TRBJ2-3 TRBD2 NA TRBV2 20 TGTGCCAGCAGTGACGCTGGACTAGCGGGGATCGCCGATGGGACAGATACGCAGTATTTT CASSDAGLAGIADGTDTQYF
TRBJ2-2 NA NA TRBV5-4 15 TGTGCCAGCAGCTCAGGGGGCGGGAGCACCGGGGAGCTGTTTTTT CASSSGGGSTGELFF
TRBJ1-4 NA NA TRBV19 14 TGTGCCAGTAGTATTAAGACAATGGATGAAAAACTGTTTTTT CASSIKTMDEKLFF
TRBJ1-5 NA NA TRBV28 14 TGTGCCAGCAGTCGGCCGGCAGGGGTGCAGCCCCAGCATTTT CASSRPAGVQPQHF
TRBJ1-4 TRBD1 once TRBV4-3 16 TGCGCCAGCAGCCAAGGGGGACAGGGGGCTTTTGAAAAACTGTTTTTT CASSQGGQGAFEKLFF
TRBJ1-2 TRBD1 NA TRBV10-3 14 TGTGCCATCAGGGGGGACAGGGAGGGGTCTGGCTACACCTTC CAIRGDREGSGYTF
TRBJ2-1 TRBD1 NA TRBV7-2 14 TGTGCCAGCAGCTTGGGACAGGTGTACAATGAGCAGTTCTTC CASSLGQVYNEQFF
TRBJ2-3 NA once TRBV29-1 13 TGCAGCCCCCGGGACCTTCGCACAGATACGCAGTATTTT CSPRDLRTDTQYF
TRBJ1-1 TRBD1 NA TRBV9 15 TGTGCCAGCAGCGAACAGGGGTCGTTGGACACTGAAGCTTTCTTT CASSEQGSLDTEAFF
TRBJ1-2 NA NA TRBV28 14 TGTGCCAGCAGCGGGGGGTCTCGGAACTATGGCTACACCTTC CASSGGSRNYGYTF
TRBJ1-2 TRBD1 NA TRBV28 15 TGTGCCAGCAGTTTAGAGGGGGCCATCTCCTATGGCTACACCTTC CASSLEGAISYGYTF
TRBJ2-5 NA NA TRBV7-9 15 TGTGCCAGCAGCTTCGGGGGGCCGGGGCAAGAGACCCAGTACTTC CASSFGGPGQETQYF
TRBJ1-2 TRBD1 NA TRBV5-4 13 TGTGCCAGCAGCGAGGGACAGGGCAGTTTGGACACCTTC CASSEGQGSLDTF
TRBJ1-3 TRBD1 NA TRBV5-1 14 TGCGCCAGCAGCTTGACAGGGGTTGGAAACACCATATATTTT CASSLTGVGNTIYF
TRBJ2-1 TRBD2 NA TRBV5-4 15 TGTGCCAGCAGCTCTGGCGGGGGGGCCTACAATGAGCAGTTCTTC CASSSGGGAYNEQFF
TRBJ2-1 TRBD2 NA TRBV7-2 15 TGTGCCAGCAGCGGAGCGGGGGGGGCGGCCCGAGAGCAGTTCTTC CASSGAGGAAREQFF
TRBJ2-3 NA NA TRBV19 15 TGTGCCAGTAGTAAGCAGGGGGGGGGCGCAGATACGCAGTATTTT CASSKQGGGADTQYF
TRBJ2-4 NA NA TRBV10-3 14 TGTGCCATCAGTGAGGAGACAGCCAAAAACATTCAGTACTTC CAISEETAKNIQYF
TRBJ1-1 NA NA TRBV15 13 TGTGCCACCAGCCGTGGGGGTCTGCCTGAAGCTTTCTTT CATSRGGLPEAFF
TRBJ2-1 NA NA TRBV11-2 15 TGTGCCAGCAGCCCAGCACAAGGCTCCTACAATGAGCAGTTCTTC CASSPAQGSYNEQFF
TRBJ1-1 TRBD1 NA TRBV7-3 16 TGTGCCAGCAGCGCCGGACAGGGGAAAACGAACACTGAAGCTTTCTTT CASSAGQGKTNTEAFF
TRBJ1-3 NA once TRBV18 13 TGTGCCAGCTCACCACCGACGGAAAACACCATATATTTT CASSPPTENTIYF
TRBJ1-2 NA NA TRBV19 15 TGTGCCAGTAGTTTACAGGGCGCAGAAAGCTATGGCTACACCTTC CASSLQGAESYGYTF
TRBJ1-1 NA NA TRBV7-8 16 TGTGCCAGCAGCTTAGCAGGACTCGGGATGGGCACTGAAGCTTTCTTT CASSLAGLGMGTEAFF
TRBJ1-1 TRBD1 NA TRBV18 14 TGTGCCAGCTCACCCCAGGGGGAAGTAACCGAAGCTTTCTTT CASSPQGEVTEAFF
TRBJ2-3 TRBD2 NA TRBV6-1 15 TGTGCCAGCAGGGTTCCCGCGGGGGTAACAGATACGCAGTATTTT CASRVPAGVTDTQYF
TRBJ1-6 NA NA TRBV7-2 14 TGTGCCAGCAGCTCCGACGGGCTCAGTTCACCCCTCCACTTT CASSSDGLSSPLHF
TRBJ2-3 NA NA TRBV28 14 TGTGCCAGCAGTTTACCCCCCACGGGAGATACGCAGTATTTT CASSLPPTGDTQYF
TRBJ1-5 NA NA TRBV19 15 TGTGCCAGTAGTACGGACTCGGGGCTCAATCAGCCCCAGCATTTT CASSTDSGLNQPQHF
TRBJ2-3 NA NA TRBV4-2 13 TGTGCCAGCAGCCAAGAGCGCACAGATACGCAGTATTTT CASSQERTDTQYF
TRBJ1-2 NA NA TRBV2 14 TGTGCCAGCAGTGAACTGGAGGGGGTAGGTGGCTACACCTTC CASSELEGVGGYTF
TRBJ2-3 NA NA TRBV30 12 TGTGCCTGGAGTGTATCGGAAATCGGGCAGTATTTT CAWSVSEIGQYF
TRBJ2-3 TRBD2 NA TRBV11-1 15 TGTGCCAGCAGCTTACTAGCGGGGGGCACAGATACGCAGTATTTT CASSLLAGGTDTQYF
TRBJ1-1 TRBD1 NA TRBV5-1 14 TGCGCCAGCAGCAGAGACAGGGCGAACACTGAAGCTTTCTTT CASSRDRANTEAFF
TRBJ1-2 TRBD1 NA TRBV28 15 TGTGCCAGCAGTCTAAACACAGGGGGCGGCTATGGCTACACCTTC CASSLNTGGGYGYTF
TRBJ1-4 NA once TRBV6-1 12 TGTGCCGGGGGCCAGGGTAGGGAAAAACTGTTTTTT CAGGQGREKLFF
TRBJ2-2 TRBD1 NA TRBV5-8 15 TGTGCCAGCAGTCCTGGACAGGGATGGACCGGGGAGCTGTTTTTT CASSPGQGWTGELFF
TRBJ1-5 NA once TRBV5-8 17 TGTGCCAGCAGCTTGTTCACGGCGTCGGAGTGGCTGGGCACCCAGCATTTT CASSLFTASEWLGTQHF